Below, 27 T cell receptor beta chains from the same sample are listed, as sequenced in a study of T cells in Graves' hyperthyroidism and ophthalmopathy. Using RNA transcripts as the source, TCR beta CDR3 regions were amplified. In the first-round RT-PCR of the TCR CDR3, the HTBI primer set was used. TCRdb reprocessed the multiplex PCR reads with MiXCR, giving one entry per CDR3 protein. The table shows nearly 750,000 distinct CDR3 sequences, with roughly 32% occurring only once. The sample consisted of blood. The origin of the receptors is a woman aged 40 to 50 with Graves' hyperthyroidism.

This clonotype was observed a handful of times. This chain links TRBV4-3 with TRBJ1-4, with a tentative D call TRBD1 (5 bases). V was trimmed by 0 bases and J by 1 base, leaving 6 bases between them. CDR1 LGHNA and CDR2 YSLEER come from the germline V gene. The CDR3 totals 15 residues. CDR3 protein: CASSQDQGTNEKLFF. CDR3 coding DNA: TGCGCCAGCAGCCAAGATCAGGGAACTAATGAAAAACTGTTTTTT.

The table lists this clonotype with a few counts. The V and J genes are TRBV19 and TRBJ2-1; D is ambiguous. The germline V gene encodes CDR1 LNHDA and CDR2 SQIVND (reference sequence). The CDR3 contains 12 residues. V lost 5 bases and J 7 bases, leaving 9 bases between the germline ends. CDR3 loop: CASSLLGNEQFF. CDR3 DNA: TGTGCCAGTAGTTTATTGGGGAATGAGCAGTTCTTC.

The table lists this clonotype with a count of one. The rearrangement joins TRBV20-1 to TRBJ2-5, with 11 bases matching TRBD1. CDR1 and CDR2 (germline): DFQATT, SNEGSKA (reference sequence). The length of the CDR3 is 16 residues. V dropped 1 base and J dropped 10; count of bases not matched to a gene: 14. The CDR3 here is CSARALTPGQGGIQYF. CDR3 nucleotide sequence: TGCAGTGCTAGAGCACTCACTCCGGGACAGGGGGGAATCCAGTACTTC.

This clonotype was counted at least ten times. The rearrangement uses TRBV7-9 and TRBJ1-3, with TRBD1 matching over 7 bases. The germline gives CDR1 SEHNR, CDR2 FQNEAQ (reference sequence). The CDR3 sequence is 15 residues long. After removal of 9 bases from V and 0 bases from J, the junction contained 8 bases not matched to a gene. In DNA form, the CDR3 reads TGTGCCAGTACAACAGGGGCCTACTCTGGAAACACCATATATTTT. Protein: CASTTGAYSGNTIYF.

About this clonotype: A much bigger clone sits one base away, suggesting this may be a read error. The V call is TRBV11-1, the J call TRBJ2-3, with D possibly TRBD1 on 5 matching bases. This CDR3 is 14 amino acids long. Germline V lookup: CDR1 SGHAT, CDR2 FQDESV (reference sequence). The CDR3 bases are TGTACCAGCAGCTCTGGACATAGTACAGATACGCAGTATTTT. This codes for CTSSSGHSTDTQYF.

This rearrangement joins TRBV20-1 to TRBJ2-5; D is undetermined. The DNA matches TRBJ2-1 better at its end, which makes the J call doubtful. The CDR3 covers 13 residues. Germline V gene sequence: CDR1 DFQATT, CDR2 SNEGSKA (reference sequence). The CDR3, as DNA: TGCAGTGCTACGACCAATTTACGGAATGAGCAGTTCTTC. It translates to CSATTNLRNEQFF.

The chain has TRBV10-2 and TRBJ1-5; D may be TRBD1 (6 bases). With 0 bases removed from V and 4 bases from J, the gap between germline ends came to 7 bases. The CDR3 covers 14 residues. Germline V gene sequence: CDR1 WSHSY, CDR2 SAAADI. The CDR3 loop is CASSESTGNQPQHF. For the CDR3, the DNA is TGCGCCAGCAGTGAGTCCACAGGGAATCAGCCCCAGCATTTT.

This clonotype has ten or more counts. The V gene is TRBV2, the J gene TRBJ1-4; TRBD1 matches at 8 bases. With 5 bases clipped from V and 8 bases from J, the junction kept 7 bases outside the gene matches. The CDR3 has 14 residues. Per germline, CDR1 SNHLY and CDR2 FYNNEI. The CDR3 reads CASSRQGSEEKLFF. CDR3 coding DNA: TGTGCCAGCAGTCGACAGGGGAGTGAAGAAAAACTGTTTTTT.

This clonotype was counted once. A single base separates this from a much larger clone, so it may be a read error. The V call is TRBV11-2, the J call TRBJ2-5; D may match TRBD1 or TRBD2 (5 bases each). This CDR3 is built from 16 residues. V was cut by 1 base and J by 7 bases, with 19 bases left in between. CDR1 and CDR2 from the germline V gene are SGHAT and FQNNGV. The CDR3 protein is CASSLGLRDGGGTQYF. The CDR3 DNA reads TGTGCCAGCAGCTTAGGGTTGAGGGACGGTGGTGGGACCCAGTACTTC.

The table lists this clonotype with many counts. The chain has TRBV9 and TRBJ1-1, with D tentatively TRBD1 (5 bases). CDR3 size: 15 residues. Between the trimmed V and J ends, which lost 1 base and 0 bases, there was a span of 10 bases. Germline loops: CDR1 SGDLS, CDR2 YYNGEE. CDR3 sequence reads: CASSVTGNLNTEAFF. DNA for the CDR3: TGTGCCAGCAGCGTAACAGGTAATTTGAACACTGAAGCTTTCTTT.

V and J are TRBV19 and TRBJ2-7; no definite D call. The CDR3 runs 12 residues. Looked up from germline, CDR1 is LNHDA and CDR2 is SQIVND (reference sequence). V was clipped by 10 bases and J by 0 bases, with 10 bases between them. CDR3 protein: CATSASSYEQYF. CDR3 nucleotides: TGTGCCACCTCGGCTAGCTCCTACGAGCAGTACTTC. The full variable domain, rest sourced from reference TRBV19 and TRBJ2-7, is DGGITQSPKYLFRKEGQNVTLSCEQNLNHDAMYWYRQDPGQGLRLIYYSQIVNDFQKGDIAEGYSVSREKKESFPLTVTSAQKNPTAFYLCATSASSYEQYFGPGTRLTVT.

A word on this clonotype: Germline is not matched at one junction end, which may reflect a read error. V usage is TRBV7-2 and J usage is TRBJ2-5; no reliable D call. Germline V gene sequence: CDR1 SGHTA, CDR2 FQGNSA. The CDR3 has 15 amino acids. The CDR3 DNA reads as TGCGCCAGCAGCCAAGAAGGAAACCTCCGAGAGACCCAGTACTTC. This sequence encodes CASSQEGNLRETQYF.

A few counts support this clonotype. The V and J genes are TRBV10-3 and TRBJ2-5, with 10 nucleotides matching TRBD1. The germline V gene encodes CDR1 ENHRY and CDR2 SYGVKD. V lost 3 bases to trimming and J lost 5 bases; unmatched junction nucleotides: 9. This CDR3 spans 16 amino acids. The CDR3 nucleotides are TGTGCCATCAGTGACCTCCGGGACAGGGGAATGGAGACCCAGTACTTC. Translating gives CAISDLRDRGMETQYF.

This clonotype was recorded only once. The chain recombines TRBV25-1 with TRBJ2-5; D is perhaps TRBD1 (5 bases). The CDR3 has 17 residues. The V and J ends lost 5 bases and 6 bases respectively, with 25 bases between them. Germline loops: CDR1 MGHDK, CDR2 SYGVNS. The CDR3 sequence is CASSPTSGAALGKTQYF. The DNA of the CDR3 is TGTGCCAGCAGTCCCACCTCTGGGGCAGCCCTTGGAAAGACCCAGTACTTC. The full variable domain, completed using reference TRBV25-1 and TRBJ2-5, is EADIYQTPRYLVIGTGKKITLECSQTMGHDKMYWYQQDPGMELHLIHYSYGVNSTEKGDLSSESTVSRIRTEHFPLTLESARPSHTSQYLCASSPTSGAALGKTQYFGPGTRLLVL.

This clonotype was seen repeatedly, ten times or more. This sequence joins TRBV14 and TRBJ1-1; D is unclear. Between the trimmed V and J ends, which lost 7 bases and 1 base, there was a span of 10 bases. CDR1 and CDR2 from the germline V gene are SGHDN and FVKESK. The CDR3 runs to 13 residues. DNA of the CDR3: TGTGCCAGCATGGAGGCGGGGAACACTGAAGCTTTCTTT. Protein product: CASMEAGNTEAFF.

The sample holds many counts of this clonotype. The chain employs TRBV6-5 and TRBJ1-1; TRBD1 aligns across 9 bases. CDR1 and CDR2 from the germline V gene are MNHEY and SVGAGI. V lost 2 bases and J lost 4; bases outside the gene matches: 14. The CDR3 contains 18 residues. The CDR3 DNA is TGTGCCAGCAGTTACGGGGGACAGGGTTCCCCTGGGGGCACTGAAGCTTTCTTT. Translating gives CASSYGGQGSPGGTEAFF.

To note about this clonotype: A much larger clone is a single base away; this may be a read error. The genes are TRBV7-2 and TRBJ2-5; 8 bases are a match to TRBD1. Germline CDR1 SGHTA, CDR2 FQGNSA. This CDR3 spans 15 amino acids. V shed 5 bases and J 13 bases; nucleotides not matched to a gene: 18. DNA of the CDR3: TGTGCCAGCAGCCCGACGACAGGGGTGTGGGCCGAGCGGTACTTC. It codes for CASSPTTGVWAERYF.

In this sample, this clonotype turned up a few times. The rearrangement links TRBV6-5 to TRBJ2-2; no reliable D call. Per germline, CDR1 MNHEY and CDR2 SVGAGI. V was cut by 5 bases and J by 4 bases, with 17 bases left in between. The CDR3 loop spans 16 amino acids. Here the CDR3 DNA reads TGTGCCAGCAGTACCGGACGAGATCCCGCCACCGGGGAGCTGTTTTTT. This encodes CASSTGRDPATGELFF.

Notes on this clonotype: The germline gene is not matched at one end of the junction; a read error may be the cause. V gene TRBV7-9 combines with J gene TRBJ2-7; TRBD1 agrees at 9 bases. Germline CDR1 is SEHNR and CDR2 is FQNEAQ (reference sequence). The CDR3 extends over 12 amino acids. The CDR3 sequence is CAGSVTGGERYF. In DNA, the CDR3 is TGTGCCGGCAGCGTTACAGGGGGCGAGCGGTACTTC.

This clonotype was seen a few times. The rearrangement links TRBV6-5 to TRBJ1-4; 7 bases are shared with TRBD1. The CDR3 contains 13 residues. Germline V CDR1 and CDR2: MNHEY, SVGAGI. V lost 6 bases and J lost 7; bases outside the gene matches: 5. The CDR3 DNA follows: TGTGCCAGCAGCCGACAGGGTACTGAAAAACTGTTTTTT. Protein sequence: CASSRQGTEKLFF.

Concerning this clonotype itself: The junction departs from the called germline gene at one end, perhaps through a read error. The rearrangement joins TRBV10-3 to TRBJ2-2, with 7 bases that match TRBD1. The CDR3 is 15 amino acids. The germline V gene encodes CDR1 ENHRY and CDR2 SYGVKD. CDR3 loop: CASSSSGQNPGELFF. CDR3 bases: TGTGCCAGCAGTTCCTCGGGACAGAATCCCGGGGAGCTGTTTTTT.

J is TRBJ2-7 and V is TRBV19, with 7 bases that match TRBD1. The CDR3 is 15 residues long. Per germline, CDR1 LNHDA and CDR2 SQIVND (reference sequence). J lost 3 bases, V lost 1 base, and 6 bases had no gene match. The CDR3 nucleotides are TGTGCCAGTAGTATAGGGGCAGGGGGTCTCTACGAGCAGTACTTC. Its protein is CASSIGAGGLYEQYF. The whole variable domain, filled in from reference TRBV19 and TRBJ2-7, reads DGGITQSPKYLFRKEGQNVTLSCEQNLNHDAMYWYRQDPGQGLRLIYYSQIVNDFQKGDIAEGYSVSREKKESFPLTVTSAQKNPTAFYLCASSIGAGGLYEQYFGPGTRLTVT.

The J gene is TRBJ2-7, the V gene TRBV2, with TRBD1 matching 9 bases. V trimming: 6 bases; J trimming: 9 bases; junction bases outside the gene matches: 12. The CDR3 length is 14 residues. The germline V gene has CDR1 SNHLY and CDR2 FYNNEI. Here the CDR3 DNA reads TGTGCCAGCAGGTCATCCGGGACAGGGAACGGGCAGTACTTC. This translates into CASRSSGTGNGQYF.

This clonotype has ten or more counts. J is TRBJ1-5 and V is TRBV5-5, with D possibly TRBD1 on 5 matching bases. This CDR3 has 13 residues. Trimming shortened V by 0 bases and J by 7 bases, and 8 bases separated the two germline ends. Per the germline V gene, CDR1 is SGHKS and CDR2 is YYEKEE (reference sequence). The DNA of the CDR3 is TGTGCCAGCAGCTTGGGCAGGGAGCAGCCCCAGCATTTT. This codes for CASSLGREQPQHF.

As concerns this clonotype: Since no conserved phenylalanine or tryptophan closes the CDR3, a read error is the likely cause. V usage is TRBV6-5 and J usage is TRBJ1-2, with D hard to call. The germline CDR1 and CDR2 sequences are MNHEY and SVGAGI. The CDR3 has 14 residues. Trimming left V 0 bases short and J 5 bases short, with 10 bases between. DNA of the CDR3: TGTGCCAGCAGTTACTCGGGCAGCCAATATGGCTACACCTCC. Amino acid sequence: CASSYSGSQYGYTS.

This clonotype was observed a few times. The chain employs TRBV20-1 and TRBJ2-7; possibly TRBD2 for D (5 bases). This CDR3 has 14 residues. V was trimmed by 0 bases and J by 1 base, leaving 10 bases between them. CDR1 is DFQATT, CDR2 SNEGSKA, per germline (reference sequence). CDR3 bases: TGCAGTGCTAGAGATCTAGCAGGATCCTACGAGCAGTACTTC. It translates to CSARDLAGSYEQYF.

This clonotype appeared once. The CDR3, as DNA: TGTGCCAGCAGCGGCCAGGCGGGTGCGGATGGCTACACCTTC. This codes for CASSGQAGADGYTF. The chain joins TRBV5-4 to TRBJ1-2, with D unresolved. V lost 4 bases and J lost 6, with 16 bases in between. The CDR3 totals 14 residues. Germline V gene sequence: CDR1 SGHNT, CDR2 YYREEE (reference sequence).